The rows below give T cell receptor beta chains drawn from one sample of a study of shared clonotypes between healthy human individuals. Sequencing was performed with immunoSEQ multiplex PCR; in TCRdb, only in-frame clones are kept and a portion is missing. The sample contains under 750,000 clones, 55% to 75% of which appear only once. The sequenced sample consisted of memory CD4+ T cells sorted from blood. The receptor source for this set is a woman in her twenties or thirties in good health. Each CDR3 is given with its conserved first and last residue. D genes are given only for firm matches. Only some rows state a clone size, as once, few, many or a class for expanded clones.

j_call | v_call | d_call | clone_size | cdr3_aa | cdr3_nt
TRBJ1-5 | TRBV30 | NA | NA | CAWSSGQNSNQPQHF | TGTGCCTGGAGTTCGGGGCAGAATAGCAATCAGCCCCAGCATTTT
TRBJ2-3 | TRBV28 | NA | NA | CASRGKREGGVGPDTQYF | TGTGCCAGCAGGGGAAAAAGAGAGGGAGGTGTAGGGCCAGATACGCAGTATTTT
TRBJ2-3 | TRBV5-1 | TRBD1 | NA | CASGRQGAKTDTQYF | TGCGCCAGCGGAAGACAGGGGGCTAAGACAGATACGCAGTATTTT
TRBJ1-4 | TRBV4-1 | NA | NA | CASSLTGFNEKLFF | TGCGCCAGCAGCTTGACAGGCTTCAATGAAAAACTGTTTTTT
TRBJ2-3 | TRBV19 | TRBD2 | NA | CASTRQAGGLTDTQYF | TGTGCCAGTACCAGGCAAGCGGGAGGGCTCACAGATACGCAGTATTTT
TRBJ2-2 | TRBV11-2 | NA | few | CASSRTNTGELFF | TGTGCCAGCAGCCGGACTAACACCGGGGAGCTGTTTTTT
TRBJ2-6 | TRBV5-1 | NA | NA | CASSPLSGANVLTF | TGCGCCAGCAGCCCCCTTTCTGGGGCCAACGTCCTGACTTTC
TRBJ2-3 | TRBV7-9 | NA | NA | CASSRLRGGGDTQYF | TGTGCCAGCAGCCGACTCCGAGGAGGTGGAGATACGCAGTATTTT
TRBJ2-3 | TRBV19 | TRBD2 | NA | CASNLAGDRPDTQYF | TGTGCCAGTAATCTAGCGGGAGACCGGCCAGATACGCAGTATTTT
TRBJ2-7 | TRBV7-7 | TRBD1 | NA | CASSLTGGEQYF | TGTGCCAGCAGCCTCACAGGGGGAGAGCAGTACTTC
TRBJ2-4 | TRBV9 | NA | NA | CASSATGTKGNIQYF | TGTGCCAGCAGCGCCACCGGGACCAAGGGAAACATTCAGTACTTC
TRBJ2-1 | TRBV15 | NA | few | CATSRDGQSYNEQFF | TGTGCCACCAGCAGAGACGGACAGTCCTACAATGAGCAGTTCTTC
TRBJ2-1 | TRBV28 | NA | NA | CASSFGGVKTNEQFF | TGTGCCAGCAGTTTTGGCGGAGTCAAGACCAATGAGCAGTTCTTC
TRBJ1-3 | TRBV5-5 | NA | NA | CASSLLGDSGNTIYF | TGTGCCAGCAGCTTGTTGGGGGATAGTGGAAACACCATATATTTT
TRBJ2-7 | TRBV27 | NA | few | CASRTGWGSVSYEQYF | TGTGCCAGCAGGACGGGGTGGGGGTCGGTTAGCTACGAGCAGTACTTC
TRBJ2-1 | TRBV7-9 | NA | NA | CASSPPGSSYNEQFF | TGTGCCAGCAGCCCTCCCGGGAGCTCCTACAATGAGCAGTTCTTC
TRBJ1-1 | TRBV11-2 | NA | NA | CASIPPKVSEAFF | TGTGCCAGCATCCCCCCCAAAGTCTCTGAAGCTTTCTTT
TRBJ1-4 | TRBV19 | NA | NA | CASSIGVMGEKLFF | TGTGCCAGTAGTATCGGGGTGATGGGCGAAAAACTGTTTTTT
TRBJ2-2 | TRBV5-4 | NA | NA | CASSLESGPGTGELFF | TGTGCCAGCAGCTTGGAGTCAGGGCCTGGCACCGGGGAGCTGTTTTTT
TRBJ2-4 | TRBV4-1 | NA | few | CASSQDRTGLAKNIQYF | TGCGCCAGCAGCCAAGATCGGACTGGCCTAGCCAAAAACATTCAGTACTTC
TRBJ1-5 | TRBV7-2 | NA | NA | CASSRDTLSNQPQHF | TGTGCCAGCAGCCGGGACACCCTTAGCAATCAGCCCCAGCATTTT
TRBJ2-1 | TRBV27 | NA | NA | CASSLERATNEQFF | TGTGCCAGCAGTTTAGAGCGGGCGACCAATGAGCAGTTCTTC
TRBJ2-1 | TRBV18 | NA | once | CASSPPGPVNEQFF | TGTGCCAGCTCACCTCCAGGGCCGGTCAATGAGCAGTTCTTC
TRBJ1-5 | TRBV7-6 | NA | NA | CASSLGEGGNQPQHF | TGTGCCAGCAGCTTAGGGGAGGGAGGCAATCAGCCCCAGCATTTT
TRBJ1-5 | TRBV27 | NA | NA | CASSFRGQPQHF | TGTGCCAGCAGTTTCCGGGGGCAGCCCCAGCATTTT
TRBJ1-1 | TRBV30 | NA | NA | CAGDMMNTEAFF | TGTGCCGGAGACATGATGAACACTGAAGCTTTCTTT
TRBJ2-3 | TRBV29-1 | TRBD2 | few | CSVVVAASGSTDTQYF | TGCAGCGTTGTCGTGGCGGCTAGCGGGAGCACAGATACGCAGTATTTT
TRBJ2-7 | TRBV29-1 | NA | many | CSVEEGWAGGQYF | TGCAGCGTTGAAGAAGGGTGGGCAGGCGGGCAGTACTTC
TRBJ1-4 | TRBV6-6 | NA | few | CASSSSIQGEKLFF | TGTGCCAGCAGTTCCTCGATTCAGGGTGAAAAACTGTTTTTT
TRBJ1-4 | TRBV7-2 | NA | NA | CASSPDPNRSTNEKLFF | TGTGCCAGCAGCCCCGACCCCAACAGAAGCACGAATGAAAAACTGTTTTTT
TRBJ2-1 | TRBV9 | TRBD2 | NA | CASSGKTSGSFNEQFF | TGTGCCAGCAGCGGGAAGACTAGCGGGAGTTTTAATGAGCAGTTCTTC
TRBJ2-6 | TRBV5-4 | NA | many | CASSFGQPSGANVLTF | TGTGCCAGCAGCTTCGGACAGCCCTCTGGGGCCAACGTCCTGACTTTC
TRBJ1-5 | TRBV6-4 | NA | NA | CAILDTNLYSNQPQHF | TGTGCCATACTGGACACGAATCTCTATAGCAATCAGCCCCAGCATTTT
TRBJ2-1 | TRBV27 | NA | NA | CASSSYRGGLNNEQFF | TGTGCCAGCAGTTCCTACAGGGGGGGTTTAAACAATGAGCAGTTCTTC
TRBJ2-5 | TRBV27 | NA | NA | CASSSSGEGQETQYF | TGTGCCAGCAGTTCCTCCGGGGAAGGTCAAGAGACCCAGTACTTC
TRBJ2-3 | TRBV19 | NA | NA | CASSIDPSTDTQYF | TGTGCCAGTAGTATAGATCCGAGCACAGATACGCAGTATTTT
TRBJ2-3 | TRBV7-9 | TRBD2 | NA | CASSPGTSGSPGDTQYF | TGTGCCAGCAGCCCTGGGACTAGCGGGAGTCCGGGAGATACGCAGTATTTT
TRBJ2-1 | TRBV27 | NA | NA | CASRIQGRHEQFF | TGTGCCAGCAGAATACAGGGGAGGCATGAGCAGTTCTTC
TRBJ2-1 | TRBV7-2 | NA | once | CASTGEAVRTLEQFF | TGTGCCAGCACGGGGGAGGCCGTTCGGACTCTTGAGCAGTTCTTC
TRBJ2-1 | TRBV19 | TRBD1 | NA | CASRDTGGSMEREQFF | TGTGCCAGTAGGGACACAGGGGGTAGTATGGAACGTGAGCAGTTCTTC
TRBJ2-2 | TRBV30 | NA | NA | CAWSGNRVTGELFF | TGTGCCTGGAGTGGTAACAGGGTTACCGGGGAGCTGTTTTTT
TRBJ2-7 | TRBV5-1 | TRBD2 | NA | CASSPTSGSVHEQYF | TGCGCCAGCAGCCCCACTAGCGGGAGTGTCCACGAGCAGTACTTC
TRBJ2-7 | TRBV5-3 | TRBD2 | NA | CARSRTSGRNLRSYEQYF | TGTGCCAGAAGCCGCACTAGCGGGAGAAACCTGAGGTCCTACGAGCAGTACTTC
TRBJ1-1 | TRBV6-5 | NA | few | CASSYGGRAFF | TGTGCCAGCAGTTACGGAGGTAGAGCTTTCTTT
TRBJ2-7 | TRBV5-1 | TRBD2 | NA | CASSLSGNRIYEQYF | TGCGCCAGCAGCCTTAGCGGGAATCGGATCTACGAGCAGTACTTC
TRBJ1-2 | TRBV6-6 | NA | NA | CASSYSHGNYGYTF | TGTGCCAGCAGTTACTCGCACGGCAACTATGGCTACACCTTC
TRBJ1-2 | TRBV18 | NA | NA | CASSPQTARTNYGYTF | TGTGCCAGCTCACCACAGACAGCGAGAACTAACTATGGCTACACCTTC
TRBJ2-5 | TRBV7-9 | NA | NA | CASTRTTGIRGQETQYF | TGTGCCAGCACCCGAACTACGGGGATTAGGGGTCAAGAGACCCAGTACTTC
TRBJ2-7 | TRBV4-1 | TRBD1 | many | CASSLKQGGPYEQYF | TGCGCCAGCAGCCTTAAACAGGGGGGCCCCTACGAGCAGTACTTC
TRBJ1-2 | TRBV28 | TRBD1 | once | CASSSPADGQGIYGYTF | TGTGCCAGCAGTTCCCCGGCGGACGGACAGGGGATCTATGGCTACACCTTC
TRBJ1-2 | TRBV5-6 | NA | NA | CASSLGDYGYTF | TGTGCCAGCAGCTTGGGAGACTATGGCTACACCTTC
TRBJ2-7 | TRBV20-1 | NA | NA | CSARGPYEQYF | TGCAGTGCTAGGGGACCCTACGAGCAGTACTTC
TRBJ1-4 | TRBV11-2 | NA | NA | CASSYAGPFNEKLFF | TGTGCCAGCAGCTATGCCGGGCCCTTTAATGAAAAACTGTTTTTT